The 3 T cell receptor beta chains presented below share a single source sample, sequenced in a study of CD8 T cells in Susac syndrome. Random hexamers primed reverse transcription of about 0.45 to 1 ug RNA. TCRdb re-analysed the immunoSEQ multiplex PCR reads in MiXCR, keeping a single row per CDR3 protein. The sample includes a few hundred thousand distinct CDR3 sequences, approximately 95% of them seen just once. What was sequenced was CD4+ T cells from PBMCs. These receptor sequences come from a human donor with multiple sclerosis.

In DNA form, the CDR3 reads TGTGCCACCCAGGACTTGTACACAGATACGCAGTATTTT. It encodes CATQDLYTDTQYF. The rearrangement links TRBV3-1 to TRBJ2-3, with a weak D call TRBD2 (5 bases). The V gene lost 10 bases and the J gene lost 2 bases, with 13 bases spanning the gap. Germline values: CDR1 LGHDT, CDR2 YNNKEL (reference sequence). This CDR3 is 13 amino acids long.

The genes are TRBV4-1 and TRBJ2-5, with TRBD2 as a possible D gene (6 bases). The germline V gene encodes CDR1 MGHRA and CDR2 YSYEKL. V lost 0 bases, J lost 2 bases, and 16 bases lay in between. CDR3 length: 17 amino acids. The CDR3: CASSQDKWSGGQETQYF. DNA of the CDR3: TGCGCCAGCAGCCAAGATAAGTGGAGCGGAGGGCAAGAGACCCAGTACTTC.

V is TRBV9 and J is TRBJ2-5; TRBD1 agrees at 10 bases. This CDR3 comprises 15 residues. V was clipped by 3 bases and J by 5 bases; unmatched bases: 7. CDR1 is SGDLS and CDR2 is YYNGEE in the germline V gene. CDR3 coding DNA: TGTGCCAGCAGCGGGTGGACAGGGGGGTTGGAGACCCAGTACTTC. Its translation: CASSGWTGGLETQYF.